Sequencing of this T cell receptor beta chain was carried out in a study of blood T cell repertoires in COVID-19. Study as a whole: Both acute and convalescent COVID-19 samples were obtained from the United States, Italy and Spain.

Germline loops: CDR1 MGHRA, CDR2 YSYEKL. V was trimmed by 0 bases and J by 3 bases, leaving 9 bases between them. The CDR3 is 14 amino acids. Original analysis: Quantification of nucleated cells was approximated via reference gene primer amplification. Profiled with immunoSEQ multiplex PCR; TCRdb holds only in-frame clones, not every one. That table furnishes V, J and clone size, whereas the DNA furnished D and trimming. In the table there are about 260,000 clones, more than 70% of which are singletons. Comment on this clone: Other nucleotide sequences in the sample specify the same CDR3.

Cohorts were determined from participant-reported clinical history. Sample: PBMCs or T cells enriched from blood (not recorded which). This chain joins TRBV4-1 and TRBJ2-7; weak D call: TRBD2 (5 bases). This receptor was obtained from a woman aged 40 to 55 with acute COVID-19. The CDR3 protein is CASSQDGSGYEQYF. The CDR3 DNA reads TGCGCCAGCAGCCAAGATGGGAGCGGCTACGAGCAGTACTTC.